These T cell receptor beta chains were read from a single sample in a study of vaccination effects on CD4 cells after COVID-19. These TCRs' antigens remain unknown. TCRdb's table, derived via immunoSEQ multiplex PCR, lists solely in-frame clones and lacks some. The sample shows tens of thousands of clones, approximately 70% of them seen only once. The specimen comprised CD4+ T cells from PBMCs cultured with HCoV-OC43 spike peptides, sampled before COVID-19 vaccination. These receptors were taken from a human donor who received a COVID-19 vaccine. Each CDR3 is given with its conserved first and last residue. The D gene is left open where the match is weak. Clone size is shown for a subset of rows, as once, few, many or a class of expanded clone.

clone size: NA; J gene: TRBJ2-1; D gene: NA; V gene: TRBV5-1; CDR3 protein: CASSLGSYNEQFF; CDR3 DNA: TGCGCCAGCAGCTTGGGTTCCTACAATGAGCAGTTCTTC
clone size: NA; J gene: TRBJ2-5; D gene: NA; V gene: TRBV7-9; CDR3 protein: CASSLLGSETQYF; CDR3 DNA: TGTGCCAGCAGCTTATTAGGGTCGGAGACCCAGTACTTC
clone size: few; J gene: TRBJ1-1; D gene: NA; V gene: TRBV10-3; CDR3 protein: CAISQDLAKAFF; CDR3 DNA: TGTGCCATCAGCCAGGATTTGGCTAAAGCTTTCTTT
clone size: NA; J gene: TRBJ2-1; D gene: TRBD1; V gene: TRBV6-2/TRBV6-3; CDR3 protein: CASSRRGQGAINEQFF; CDR3 DNA: TGTGCCAGCAGCCGTAGGGGACAGGGGGCCATCAATGAGCAGTTCTTC
clone size: NA; J gene: TRBJ2-4; D gene: NA; V gene: TRBV6-5; CDR3 protein: CASSPLGLAKNIQYF; CDR3 DNA: TGTGCCAGCAGCCCCTTAGGGTTAGCCAAAAACATTCAGTACTTC
clone size: NA; J gene: TRBJ2-3; D gene: NA; V gene: TRBV10-1; CDR3 protein: CASRDSRTDTQYF; CDR3 DNA: TGCGCCAGCAGGGACAGCCGCACAGATACGCAGTATTTT
clone size: NA; J gene: TRBJ2-5; D gene: TRBD2; V gene: TRBV5-1; CDR3 protein: CASTGLGQETQYF; CDR3 DNA: TGCGCCAGCACGGGACTAGGTCAAGAGACCCAGTACTTC
clone size: NA; J gene: TRBJ1-3; D gene: NA; V gene: TRBV5-1; CDR3 protein: CASSTNTQNGNTIYF; CDR3 DNA: TGCGCCAGCAGCACGAACACCCAAAATGGAAACACCATATATTTT
clone size: NA; J gene: TRBJ2-3; D gene: NA; V gene: TRBV7-3; CDR3 protein: CASSLGFGTDTQYF; CDR3 DNA: TGTGCCAGCAGCTTAGGATTCGGCACAGATACGCAGTATTTT
clone size: NA; J gene: TRBJ1-3; D gene: NA; V gene: TRBV7-2; CDR3 protein: CASSLAEVRAIGNTIYF; CDR3 DNA: TGTGCCAGCAGCTTAGCGGAAGTTCGGGCCATTGGAAACACCATATATTTT
clone size: NA; J gene: TRBJ1-4; D gene: TRBD1; V gene: TRBV5-1; CDR3 protein: CASSFTGEAEEKLFF; CDR3 DNA: TGCGCCAGCAGCTTCACAGGGGAAGCGGAGGAAAAACTGTTTTTT
clone size: once; J gene: TRBJ1-5; D gene: NA; V gene: TRBV18; CDR3 protein: CASSPGSNQPQHF; CDR3 DNA: TGTGCCAGCTCACCAGGAAGCAATCAGCCCCAGCATTTT
clone size: NA; J gene: TRBJ2-2; D gene: TRBD1; V gene: TRBV6-5; CDR3 protein: CASETGPNTGELFF; CDR3 DNA: TGTGCCAGCGAGACAGGGCCGAACACCGGGGAGCTGTTTTTT
clone size: NA; J gene: TRBJ1-4; D gene: TRBD1; V gene: TRBV19; CDR3 protein: CASRDRVGEKLFF; CDR3 DNA: TGTGCCAGTAGGGACAGGGTAGGAGAAAAACTGTTTTTT
clone size: NA; J gene: TRBJ2-3; D gene: TRBD2; V gene: TRBV5-1; CDR3 protein: CASSSRLAGGYTDTQYF; CDR3 DNA: TGCGCCAGCAGCTCTAGACTAGCGGGGGGCTACACAGATACGCAGTATTTT
clone size: medium-sized; J gene: TRBJ1-1; D gene: NA; V gene: TRBV15; CDR3 protein: CATSRGQSNTEAFF; CDR3 DNA: TGTGCCACCAGCAGAGGACAGTCGAACACTGAAGCTTTCTTT
clone size: NA; J gene: TRBJ2-1; D gene: TRBD2; V gene: TRBV19; CDR3 protein: CASIMRGGRDNEQFF; CDR3 DNA: TGTGCCAGTATAATGCGGGGGGGCCGGGACAATGAGCAGTTCTTC
clone size: NA; J gene: TRBJ2-3; D gene: TRBD2; V gene: TRBV2; CDR3 protein: CASSVSVTSGGAYTQYF; CDR3 DNA: TGTGCCAGCTCAGTGAGTGTGACTAGCGGGGGGGCCTATACGCAGTATTTT
clone size: once; J gene: TRBJ1-5; D gene: NA; V gene: TRBV19; CDR3 protein: CASSRDIYSNQPQHF; CDR3 DNA: TGTGCCAGTAGTCGGGACATTTATAGCAATCAGCCCCAGCATTTT
clone size: NA; J gene: TRBJ2-3; D gene: NA; V gene: TRBV4-1; CDR3 protein: CASSQGLTPDTQYF; CDR3 DNA: TGCGCCAGCAGCCAAGGGCTAACCCCAGATACGCAGTATTTT
clone size: NA; J gene: TRBJ2-3; D gene: TRBD2; V gene: TRBV6-5; CDR3 protein: CASSYSVAGAYTQYF; CDR3 DNA: TGTGCCAGCAGTTACTCGGTAGCGGGGGCTTATACGCAGTATTTT
clone size: once; J gene: TRBJ2-4; D gene: NA; V gene: TRBV5-1; CDR3 protein: CASRSDVTKNIQYF; CDR3 DNA: TGCGCCAGCAGATCTGACGTAACCAAAAACATTCAGTACTTC
clone size: NA; J gene: TRBJ2-5; D gene: TRBD1; V gene: TRBV7-3; CDR3 protein: CASSPDRGETQYF; CDR3 DNA: TGTGCCAGCAGCCCAGACAGGGGGGAGACCCAGTACTTC
clone size: once; J gene: TRBJ2-2; D gene: TRBD2; V gene: TRBV30; CDR3 protein: CAWSLLAGTGELFF; CDR3 DNA: TGTGCCTGGAGTTTACTAGCGGGTACCGGGGAGCTGTTTTTT
clone size: once; J gene: TRBJ1-5; D gene: NA; V gene: TRBV10-2; CDR3 protein: CASSDQGGQPQHF; CDR3 DNA: TGCGCCAGCAGTGACCAGGGAGGACAGCCCCAGCATTTT
clone size: NA; J gene: TRBJ2-3; D gene: TRBD2; V gene: TRBV20-1; CDR3 protein: CSASAGLAGLGTQYF; CDR3 DNA: TGCAGTGCTAGTGCCGGACTAGCGGGGTTAGGTACGCAGTATTTT
clone size: NA; J gene: TRBJ1-2; D gene: NA; V gene: TRBV7-9; CDR3 protein: CASSLAQGFGYTF; CDR3 DNA: TGTGCCAGCAGCTTAGCGCAGGGATTTGGCTACACCTTC
clone size: NA; J gene: TRBJ2-2; D gene: NA; V gene: TRBV11-3; CDR3 protein: CASSSSNEAGELFF; CDR3 DNA: TGTGCCAGCAGCTCCTCGAATGAGGCCGGGGAGCTGTTTTTT
clone size: NA; J gene: TRBJ1-3; D gene: TRBD1; V gene: TRBV5-1; CDR3 protein: CASSPGTGGPGNTIYF; CDR3 DNA: TGCGCCAGCAGCCCGGGGACAGGGGGCCCTGGAAACACCATATATTTT
clone size: NA; J gene: TRBJ1-1; D gene: NA; V gene: TRBV3-1/TRBV3-2; CDR3 protein: CASSQDPRRQNTEAFF; CDR3 DNA: TGTGCCAGCAGCCAAGATCCCCGGAGGCAGAACACTGAAGCTTTCTTT
clone size: few; J gene: TRBJ2-2; D gene: NA; V gene: TRBV5-1; CDR3 protein: CASSLGRGATGELFF; CDR3 DNA: TGCGCCAGCAGCTTGGGCCGGGGGGCCACCGGGGAGCTGTTTTTT
clone size: NA; J gene: TRBJ2-3; D gene: TRBD2; V gene: TRBV19; CDR3 protein: CASRETSGSTDTQYF; CDR3 DNA: TGTGCCAGTAGAGAGACTAGCGGGAGCACAGATACGCAGTATTTT
clone size: NA; J gene: TRBJ1-1; D gene: NA; V gene: TRBV7-2; CDR3 protein: CASSLAGTNTEAFF; CDR3 DNA: TGTGCCAGCAGCTTAGCGGGCACTAACACTGAAGCTTTCTTT
clone size: NA; J gene: TRBJ2-1; D gene: NA; V gene: TRBV7-3; CDR3 protein: CASSLTAGTEQFF; CDR3 DNA: TGTGCCAGCAGCTTAACGGCCGGGACTGAGCAGTTCTTC
clone size: once; J gene: TRBJ2-3; D gene: NA; V gene: TRBV7-8; CDR3 protein: CASSLGTVTYTQYF; CDR3 DNA: TGTGCCAGCAGCTTAGGTACAGTCACATATACGCAGTATTTT
clone size: NA; J gene: TRBJ2-3; D gene: NA; V gene: TRBV24-1; CDR3 protein: CATSGWSTDTQYF; CDR3 DNA: TGTGCCACCAGTGGTTGGAGCACAGATACGCAGTATTTT
clone size: NA; J gene: TRBJ2-1; D gene: NA; V gene: TRBV2; CDR3 protein: CASHELGGSYNEQFF; CDR3 DNA: TGTGCCAGCCACGAGCTGGGCGGATCCTACAATGAGCAGTTCTTC
clone size: NA; J gene: TRBJ2-5; D gene: TRBD2; V gene: TRBV5-1; CDR3 protein: CASSSASGGKETQYF; CDR3 DNA: TGCGCCAGCAGCTCAGCTAGCGGGGGGAAAGAGACCCAGTACTTC
clone size: few; J gene: TRBJ1-2; D gene: NA; V gene: TRBV9; CDR3 protein: CASSVMPANYGYTF; CDR3 DNA: TGTGCCAGCAGCGTAATGCCCGCTAACTATGGCTACACCTTC
clone size: NA; J gene: TRBJ2-1; D gene: NA; V gene: TRBV7-2; CDR3 protein: CASSLAPGGLNEQFF; CDR3 DNA: TGTGCCAGCAGCTTAGCCCCAGGGGGGCTGAATGAGCAGTTCTTC
clone size: NA; J gene: TRBJ1-2; D gene: NA; V gene: TRBV5-1; CDR3 protein: CASSRDSLANYGYTF; CDR3 DNA: TGCGCCAGCAGCCGAGACAGCTTAGCTAACTATGGCTACACCTTC
clone size: few; J gene: TRBJ1-5; D gene: NA; V gene: TRBV6-1; CDR3 protein: CASSEAGIYSNQPQHF; CDR3 DNA: TGTGCCAGCAGTGAAGCGGGGATTTATAGCAATCAGCCCCAGCATTTT
clone size: NA; J gene: TRBJ1-4; D gene: NA; V gene: TRBV6-1; CDR3 protein: CASSDPGREKLFF; CDR3 DNA: TGTGCCAGCAGTGATCCGGGTAGGGAAAAACTGTTTTTT
clone size: NA; J gene: TRBJ1-5; D gene: NA; V gene: TRBV6-1; CDR3 protein: CASSDHRDKNENSNQPQHF; CDR3 DNA: TGTGCCAGCAGTGATCACCGGGACAAGAACGAAAATAGCAATCAGCCCCAGCATTTT
clone size: NA; J gene: TRBJ1-1; D gene: TRBD1; V gene: TRBV19; CDR3 protein: CASSIAGQRNAEAFF; CDR3 DNA: TGTGCCAGTAGTATAGCGGGACAGCGGAACGCTGAAGCTTTCTTT
clone size: NA; J gene: TRBJ2-5; D gene: TRBD2; V gene: TRBV7-3; CDR3 protein: CASSSGLASRVGETQYF; CDR3 DNA: TGTGCCAGCAGCTCTGGACTAGCCTCAAGAGTCGGAGAGACCCAGTACTTC
clone size: once; J gene: TRBJ1-1; D gene: NA; V gene: TRBV20-1; CDR3 protein: CSASPAGSDTEAFF; CDR3 DNA: TGCAGTGCTAGTCCCGCGGGGTCAGACACTGAAGCTTTCTTT
clone size: NA; J gene: TRBJ1-3; D gene: NA; V gene: TRBV5-1; CDR3 protein: CASSLLGVPGNTIYF; CDR3 DNA: TGCGCCAGCAGCTTGCTTGGGGTCCCTGGAAACACCATATATTTT
clone size: once; J gene: TRBJ2-1; D gene: NA; V gene: TRBV7-9; CDR3 protein: CASSSRMPNRVRLFNEQFF; CDR3 DNA: TGTGCCAGCAGCTCCCGCATGCCGAACAGGGTTCGATTATTCAATGAGCAGTTCTTC
clone size: NA; J gene: TRBJ2-4; D gene: NA; V gene: TRBV19; CDR3 protein: CASSINRGGLYIQYF; CDR3 DNA: TGTGCCAGTAGTATCAATCGCGGGGGCCTGTACATTCAGTACTTC
clone size: NA; J gene: TRBJ1-4; D gene: NA; V gene: TRBV5-1; CDR3 protein: CASSLDPGLTNEKLFF; CDR3 DNA: TGCGCCAGCAGCTTGGATCCGGGATTGACTAATGAAAAACTGTTTTTT
clone size: once; J gene: TRBJ1-6; D gene: NA; V gene: TRBV28; CDR3 protein: CASSLRGTYNSPLHF; CDR3 DNA: TGTGCCAGCAGTTTGCGGGGAACCTATAATTCACCCCTCCACTTT
clone size: NA; J gene: TRBJ1-2; D gene: NA; V gene: TRBV4-1; CDR3 protein: CASSQGFYGYTF; CDR3 DNA: TGCGCCAGCAGCCAAGGATTCTATGGCTACACCTTC
clone size: NA; J gene: TRBJ1-5; D gene: NA; V gene: TRBV5-4; CDR3 protein: CASSLGGGNQPQHF; CDR3 DNA: TGTGCCAGCAGCTTAGGAGGGGGCAATCAGCCCCAGCATTTT
clone size: NA; J gene: TRBJ2-1; D gene: TRBD2; V gene: TRBV14; CDR3 protein: CASSQVTPGTSGYNEQFF; CDR3 DNA: TGTGCCAGCAGCCAAGTAACCCCTGGGACTAGCGGATACAATGAGCAGTTCTTC
clone size: NA; J gene: TRBJ1-6; D gene: NA; V gene: TRBV9; CDR3 protein: CASSPETVPRSSPLHF; CDR3 DNA: TGTGCCAGCAGCCCGGAGACAGTCCCCAGGTCCTCACCCCTCCACTTT
clone size: once; J gene: TRBJ1-6; D gene: NA; V gene: TRBV6-5; CDR3 protein: CASLITPGSPLHF; CDR3 DNA: TGTGCCAGCTTAATTACTCCGGGTTCACCCCTCCACTTT
clone size: NA; J gene: TRBJ1-2; D gene: NA; V gene: TRBV3-1/TRBV3-2; CDR3 protein: CASSQDGRGRGGYTF; CDR3 DNA: TGTGCCAGCAGCCAAGATGGCAGGGGCCGGGGAGGCTACACCTTC
clone size: NA; J gene: TRBJ1-2; D gene: NA; V gene: TRBV7-2; CDR3 protein: CASSFGREAYGYTF; CDR3 DNA: TGTGCCAGCAGCTTCGGCAGGGAGGCCTATGGCTACACCTTC
clone size: NA; J gene: TRBJ2-3; D gene: TRBD2; V gene: TRBV3-1/TRBV3-2; CDR3 protein: CASSQVRLAGAELPSTDTQYF; CDR3 DNA: TGTGCCAGCAGCCAAGTAAGGCTAGCGGGGGCCGAGTTACCTAGCACAGATACGCAGTATTTT